The sequence of this T cell receptor (beta chain) was determined in a study of T cells in Graves' hyperthyroidism and ophthalmopathy. Across the study: Blood from the periphery was taken at initial diagnosis, before any treatment.

Points from the study as a whole: Most thyroid clonotypes expanded above 0.001 were also detected in blood.

Comments on this clonotype: As yet, its antigen is unknown. An end of the junction differs from the germline gene, which may be a read error.

Hyperthyroidism of Graves' type that showed no ophthalmopathy progression within 18 months was stable. Patients aged 18 to 65 with hyperthyroidism were newly diagnosed, with duration under 2 months. From RNA transcripts, TCR beta CDR3 regions were amplified. First-round RT-PCR of the TCR CDR3 relied on the HTBI primer set. MiXCR was run by TCRdb on the multiplex PCR reads, yielding one entry per CDR3 protein. This table has around 280,000 distinct CDR3 sequences, about 13% appearing once. CDR1 LGHDT and CDR2 YNNKEL come from the germline V gene (reference sequence). The CDR3 has 15 residues. Sample: blood. The clonotype originates from a woman aged 40 to 50 with Graves' hyperthyroidism. This sequence joins TRBV3-1 and TRBJ1-4; tentatively, D is TRBD1 (5 bases). Written as DNA, the CDR3 is TGTGCGAGCAGCCAAGTTGCGCCGAGGGGTGAAAAACTGTTTTTT. This sequence encodes CASSQVAPRGEKLFF.